Here is one TCR beta chain with its context. Its antigen remains unidentified. Culturing for more than eight days preceded CD4+ T cell isolation. The data derive from a study of vaccination effects on CD4 cells after COVID-19. Profiled with immunoSEQ multiplex PCR; TCRdb holds only in-frame clones, not every one. Here the sample spans approximately 60,000 clones, more than 60% being singletons. The CDR3 consists of 14 residues. CDR1 KGHSH and CDR2 LQKENI come from the germline V gene. V was pared by 3 bases and J by 10 bases, with 16 bases between. Study-level results: There were few convalescent patients in the study and no early post-infection timepoints. New vaccine-induced clones dominated post-vaccine spike-reactive clones in convalescents.

The specimen comprised CD4+ T cells from PBMCs cultured without peptide, sampled before COVID-19 vaccination. The clonotype originates from a human donor who had a prior SARS-CoV-2 infection. The rearrangement joins TRBV18 to TRBJ2-4, with D unclear. CDR3: CASSPSDTIGIQYF. The CDR3 coding sequence is TGTGCCAGCTCACCGTCTGACACCATTGGGATTCAGTACTTC.